Sequencing of this T cell receptor (beta chain) was carried out in a study of T cell responses to AZD1222 COVID-19 vaccine. About this clone: Its antigen is undetermined.

Whole-study results and caveats: Repertoires were collected only later (after the peak T cell response had occurred). Spike-specific TCR repertoires showed rising breadth and depth after two AZD1222 doses. Clonal diversity was possibly underestimated, and the donors were mostly white British, with more females. Reportedly, close to half of spike-specific TCRs are directed against unmutated variant regions.

From germline, CDR1 is SNHLY and CDR2 FYNNEI. Between the trimmed V and J ends, which lost 8 bases and 7 bases, there was a span of 22 bases. The CDR3 extends over 15 amino acids. Repertoires were generated with immunoSEQ multiplex PCR, while TCRdb's copy carries only in-frame clones and drops some. The data hold over 60,000 clones, with roughly 84% observed a single time. The sequence was collected from an adult in good health. The J gene is TRBJ2-3, the V gene TRBV2; D is possibly TRBD1 or TRBD2 (6 bases each). The sequencing here drew on peripheral blood, taken on day 0 of AZD1222 vaccination. This chain's CDR3 is CASQLRGGGWNTQYF. The DNA of the CDR3 is TGTGCCAGCCAACTCAGGGGTGGAGGGTGGAATACGCAGTATTTT.